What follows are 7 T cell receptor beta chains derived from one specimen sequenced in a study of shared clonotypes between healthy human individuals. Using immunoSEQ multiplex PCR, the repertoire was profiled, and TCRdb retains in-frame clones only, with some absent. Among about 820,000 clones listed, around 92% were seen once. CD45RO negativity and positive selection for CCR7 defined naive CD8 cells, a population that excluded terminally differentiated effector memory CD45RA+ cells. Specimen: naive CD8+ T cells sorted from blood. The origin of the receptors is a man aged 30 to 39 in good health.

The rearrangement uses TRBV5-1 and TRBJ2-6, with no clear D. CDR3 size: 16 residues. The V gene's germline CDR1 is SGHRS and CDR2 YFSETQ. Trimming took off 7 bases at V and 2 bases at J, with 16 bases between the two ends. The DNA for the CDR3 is TGCGCCAGCGGAACGGATGGGGTCACTGGGGCCAACGTCCTGACTTTC. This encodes CASGTDGVTGANVLTF.

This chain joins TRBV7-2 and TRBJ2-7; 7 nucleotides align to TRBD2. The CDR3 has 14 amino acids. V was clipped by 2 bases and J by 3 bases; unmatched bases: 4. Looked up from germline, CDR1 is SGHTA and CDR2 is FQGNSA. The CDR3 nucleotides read TGTGCCAGCAGCTTAATACGCGGGAGCTACGAGCAGTACTTC. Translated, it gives CASSLIRGSYEQYF.

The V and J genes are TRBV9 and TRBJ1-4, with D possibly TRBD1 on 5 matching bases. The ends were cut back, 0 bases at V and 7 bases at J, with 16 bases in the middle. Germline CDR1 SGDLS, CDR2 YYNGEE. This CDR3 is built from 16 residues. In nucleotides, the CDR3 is TGTGCCAGCAGCGTAGATGGGGGAGGGTACGGTGAAAAACTGTTTTTT. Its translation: CASSVDGGGYGEKLFF.

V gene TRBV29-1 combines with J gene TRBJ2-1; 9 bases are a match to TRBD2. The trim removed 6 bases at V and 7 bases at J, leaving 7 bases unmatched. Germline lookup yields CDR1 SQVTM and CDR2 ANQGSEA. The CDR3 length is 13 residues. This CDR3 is CSVVAGVRNEQFF. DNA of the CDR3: TGCAGCGTGGTAGCGGGAGTACGGAATGAGCAGTTCTTC.

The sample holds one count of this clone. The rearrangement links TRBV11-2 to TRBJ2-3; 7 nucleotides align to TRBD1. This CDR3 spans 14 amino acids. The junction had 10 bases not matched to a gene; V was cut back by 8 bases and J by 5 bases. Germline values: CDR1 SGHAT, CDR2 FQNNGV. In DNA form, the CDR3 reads TGTGCCAGCGAGGGGGACAGTACACAAGATACGCAGTATTTT. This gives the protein CASEGDSTQDTQYF.

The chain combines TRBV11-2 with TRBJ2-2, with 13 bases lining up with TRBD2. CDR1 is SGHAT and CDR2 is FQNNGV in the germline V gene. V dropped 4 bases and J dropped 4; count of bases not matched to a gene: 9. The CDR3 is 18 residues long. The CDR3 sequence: CASSSPLGLAGSTGELFF. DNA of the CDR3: TGTGCCAGCAGCTCCCCCTTGGGACTAGCGGGAAGCACCGGGGAGCTGTTTTTT.

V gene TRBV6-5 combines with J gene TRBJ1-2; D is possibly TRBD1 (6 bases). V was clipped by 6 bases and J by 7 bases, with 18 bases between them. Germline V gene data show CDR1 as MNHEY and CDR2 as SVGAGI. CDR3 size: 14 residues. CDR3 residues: CASSPLTGSFGYTF. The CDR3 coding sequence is TGTGCCAGCAGCCCACTCACAGGGAGCTTTGGCTACACCTTC.